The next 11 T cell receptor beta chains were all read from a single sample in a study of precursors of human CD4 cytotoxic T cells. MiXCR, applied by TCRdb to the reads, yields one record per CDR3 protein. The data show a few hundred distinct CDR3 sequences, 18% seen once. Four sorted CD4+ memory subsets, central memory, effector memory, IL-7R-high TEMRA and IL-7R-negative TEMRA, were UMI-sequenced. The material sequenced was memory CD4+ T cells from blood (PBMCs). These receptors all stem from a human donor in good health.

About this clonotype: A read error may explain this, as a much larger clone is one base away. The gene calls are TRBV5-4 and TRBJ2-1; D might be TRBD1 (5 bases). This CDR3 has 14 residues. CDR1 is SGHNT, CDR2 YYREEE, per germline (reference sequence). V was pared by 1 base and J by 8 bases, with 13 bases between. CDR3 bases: TGTGCCAGCAGCTTGACAGGCCCTTACGATGAGCAGTTCTTC. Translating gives CASSLTGPYDEQFF.

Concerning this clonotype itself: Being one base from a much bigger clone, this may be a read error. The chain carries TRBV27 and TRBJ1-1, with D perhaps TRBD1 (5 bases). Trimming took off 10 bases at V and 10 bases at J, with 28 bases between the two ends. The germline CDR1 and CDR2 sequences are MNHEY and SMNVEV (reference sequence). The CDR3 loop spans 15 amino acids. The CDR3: CATSPPQGTRGGAFF. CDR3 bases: TGTGCCACCAGCCCCCCTCAGGGAACCCGAGGTGGAGCTTTCTTT.

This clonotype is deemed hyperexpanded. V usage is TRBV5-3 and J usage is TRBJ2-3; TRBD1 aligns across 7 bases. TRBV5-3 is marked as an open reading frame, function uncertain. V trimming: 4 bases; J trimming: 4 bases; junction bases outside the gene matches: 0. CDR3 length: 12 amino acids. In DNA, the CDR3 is TGTGCCAGAAGCGACAGGGCAGATACGCAGTATTTT. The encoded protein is CARSDRADTQYF.

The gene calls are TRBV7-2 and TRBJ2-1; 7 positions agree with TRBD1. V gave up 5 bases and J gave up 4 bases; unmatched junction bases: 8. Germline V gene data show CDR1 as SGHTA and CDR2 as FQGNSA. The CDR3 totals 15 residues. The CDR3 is CTSSLHWTGYNEQFF. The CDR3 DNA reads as TGTACCAGCAGCCTCCATTGGACAGGATACAATGAGCAGTTCTTC.

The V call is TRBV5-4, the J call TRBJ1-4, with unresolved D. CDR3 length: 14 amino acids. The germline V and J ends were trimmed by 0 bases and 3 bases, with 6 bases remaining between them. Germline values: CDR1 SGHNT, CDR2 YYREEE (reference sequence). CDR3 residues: CASSLEEANEKLFF. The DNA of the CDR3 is TGTGCCAGCAGCTTGGAGGAAGCTAATGAAAAACTGTTTTTT.

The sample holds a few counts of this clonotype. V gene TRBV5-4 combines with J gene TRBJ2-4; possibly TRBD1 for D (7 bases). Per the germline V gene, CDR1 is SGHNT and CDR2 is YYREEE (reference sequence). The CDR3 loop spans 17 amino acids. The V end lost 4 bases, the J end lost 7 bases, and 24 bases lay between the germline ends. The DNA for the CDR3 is TGTGCCAGCAGCCACCCCCCGGGCCAGGGGGAGGAGAACATTCAGTACTTC. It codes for CASSHPPGQGEENIQYF.

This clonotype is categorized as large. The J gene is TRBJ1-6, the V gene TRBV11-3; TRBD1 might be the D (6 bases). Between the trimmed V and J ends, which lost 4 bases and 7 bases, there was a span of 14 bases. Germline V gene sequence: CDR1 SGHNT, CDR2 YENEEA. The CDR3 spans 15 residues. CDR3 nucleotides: TGTGCCAGCAGCTCGACCCGACAGGCGAATTCACCCCTCCACTTT. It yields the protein CASSSTRQANSPLHF.

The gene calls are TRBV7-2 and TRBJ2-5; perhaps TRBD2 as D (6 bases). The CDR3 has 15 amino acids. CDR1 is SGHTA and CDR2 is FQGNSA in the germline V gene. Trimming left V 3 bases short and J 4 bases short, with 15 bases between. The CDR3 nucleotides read TGTGCCAGCAGCTTCCAGGTGGGGGAGGCAGAGACCCAGTACTTC. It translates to CASSFQVGEAETQYF.

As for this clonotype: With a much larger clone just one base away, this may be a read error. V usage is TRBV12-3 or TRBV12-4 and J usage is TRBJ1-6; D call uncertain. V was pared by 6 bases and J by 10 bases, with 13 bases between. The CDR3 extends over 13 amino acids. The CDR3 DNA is TGTGCCAGCAGGTGGCAGAGAAAGTCACCCCTCCACTTT. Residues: CASRWQRKSPLHF.

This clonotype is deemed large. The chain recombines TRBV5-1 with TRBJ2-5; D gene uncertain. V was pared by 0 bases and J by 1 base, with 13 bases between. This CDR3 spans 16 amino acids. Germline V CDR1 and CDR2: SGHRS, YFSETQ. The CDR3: CASSLALGRLQETQYF. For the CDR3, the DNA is TGCGCCAGCAGCTTGGCCCTAGGACGGCTCCAAGAGACCCAGTACTTC.

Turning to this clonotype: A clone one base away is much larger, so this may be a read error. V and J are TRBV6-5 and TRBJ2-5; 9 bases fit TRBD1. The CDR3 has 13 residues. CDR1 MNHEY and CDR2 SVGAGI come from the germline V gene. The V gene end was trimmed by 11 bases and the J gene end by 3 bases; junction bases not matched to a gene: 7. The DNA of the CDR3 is TGTGCCTCCTACAGGACAGGGGAAGAGACCCAGTACTTC. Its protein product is CASYRTGEETQYF.